The sequence of this TCR beta chain was determined in a study of long-term antiretroviral therapy in people with HIV. At the survey level, the v3.0 immunoSEQ assay was run. Assay: immunoSEQ multiplex PCR; the TCRdb copy retains only in-frame clones and omits some. The sample shows around 15,000 clones, approximately 71% of them seen only once. CDR1 SGDLS and CDR2 YYNGEE come from the germline V gene. This CDR3 has 15 residues. V was shortened by 3 bases and J by 1 base, with 13 bases between the two germline ends. The rearrangement joins TRBV9 to TRBJ1-2; a weak D match, TRBD1 (6 bases). The source was unsorted PBMCs, collected 1.5 years before starting antiretroviral therapy. The TCR comes from a woman between 50 and 59 years old with HIV. This CDR3 reads CASSAGTRDNYGYTF. The CDR3 DNA sequence: TGTGCCAGCAGCGCAGGGACACGCGATAACTATGGCTACACCTTC. Full variable domain (remainder filled in from reference TRBV9 and TRBJ1-2): DSGVTQTPKHLITATGQRVTLRCSPRSGDLSVYWYQQSLDQGLQFLIQYYNGEERAKGNILERFSAQQFPDLHSELNLSSLELGDSALYFCASSAGTRDNYGYTFGSGTRLTVV.